This TCR beta chain was retrieved from a study of T cells after yellow fever vaccination. Whole-study findings and limits: There was a small share of clonotypes that showed up in both the CD4 and CD8 compartments.

This clonotype was counted ten times or more. Its antigen is not identified. Per germline, CDR1 SGHRS and CDR2 YFSETQ. Deletions cut 0 bases from V and 4 bases from J, with 10 bases between. The CDR3 is made up of 14 amino acids. Each CDR3 protein gets one entry after TCRdb re-called the 5' RACE reads with MiXCR. Of hundreds of thousands of distinct CDR3 sequences listed, about 5.2% are singletons. J is TRBJ2-5 and V is TRBV5-1, with D unresolved. Sequenced here: CD4+ T cells sorted from PBMCs, sampled on the day of the yellow fever booster vaccination. The TCR was taken from a man younger than 30 who received the YFV17D yellow fever vaccine. The CDR3 nucleotides read TGCGCCAGCAGCTTGGGCTTTCCGGTAGAGACCCAGTACTTC. Translation gives CASSLGFPVETQYF.